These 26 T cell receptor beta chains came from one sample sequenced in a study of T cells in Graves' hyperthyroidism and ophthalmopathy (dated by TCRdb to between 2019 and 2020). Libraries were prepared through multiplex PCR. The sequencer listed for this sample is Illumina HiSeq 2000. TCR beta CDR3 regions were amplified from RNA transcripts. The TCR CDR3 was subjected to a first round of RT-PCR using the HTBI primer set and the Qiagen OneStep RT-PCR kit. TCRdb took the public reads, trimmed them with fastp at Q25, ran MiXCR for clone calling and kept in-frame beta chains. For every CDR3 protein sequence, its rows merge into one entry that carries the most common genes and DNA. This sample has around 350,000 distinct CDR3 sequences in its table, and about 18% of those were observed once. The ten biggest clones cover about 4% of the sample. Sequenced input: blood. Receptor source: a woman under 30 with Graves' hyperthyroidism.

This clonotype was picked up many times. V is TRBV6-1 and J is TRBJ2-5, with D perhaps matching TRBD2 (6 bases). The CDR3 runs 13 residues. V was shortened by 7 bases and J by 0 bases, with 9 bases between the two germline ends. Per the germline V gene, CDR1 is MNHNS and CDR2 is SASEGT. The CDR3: CASTAGYQETQYF. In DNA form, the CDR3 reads TGTGCCAGCACTGCGGGGTACCAAGAGACCCAGTACTTC.

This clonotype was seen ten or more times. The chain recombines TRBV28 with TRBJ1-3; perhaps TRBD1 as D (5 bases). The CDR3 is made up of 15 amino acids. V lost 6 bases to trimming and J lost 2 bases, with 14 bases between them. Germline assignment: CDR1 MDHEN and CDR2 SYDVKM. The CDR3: CASRPVDSTGNTIYF. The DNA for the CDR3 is TGTGCCAGCAGGCCAGTCGACAGTACTGGAAACACCATATATTTT.

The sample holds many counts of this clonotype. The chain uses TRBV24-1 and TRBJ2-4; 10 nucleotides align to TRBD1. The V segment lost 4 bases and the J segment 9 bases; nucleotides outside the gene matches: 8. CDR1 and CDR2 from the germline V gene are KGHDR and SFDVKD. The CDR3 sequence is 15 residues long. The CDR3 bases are TGTGCCACCAGTGAGGGCCGGGACAGGGGAGGCATTCAGTACTTC. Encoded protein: CATSEGRDRGGIQYF.

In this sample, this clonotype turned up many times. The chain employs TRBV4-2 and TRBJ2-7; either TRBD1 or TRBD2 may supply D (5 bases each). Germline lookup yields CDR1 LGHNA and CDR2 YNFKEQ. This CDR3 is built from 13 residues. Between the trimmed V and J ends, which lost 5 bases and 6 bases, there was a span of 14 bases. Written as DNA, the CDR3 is TGTGCCAGCAGCACAACAAGGGACCGCGAGCAGTACTTC. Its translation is CASSTTRDREQYF.

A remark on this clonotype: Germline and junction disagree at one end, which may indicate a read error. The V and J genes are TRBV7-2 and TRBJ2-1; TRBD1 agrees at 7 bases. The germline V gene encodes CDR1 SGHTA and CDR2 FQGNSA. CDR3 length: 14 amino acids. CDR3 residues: CASSLLGGRDEKFF. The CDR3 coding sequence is TGTGCCAGCAGCTTACTAGGGGGCAGAGATGAGAAGTTCTTC.

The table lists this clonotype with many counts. The CDR3 sequence: CASSERGGNYGYTF. The CDR3 nucleotides are TGTGCCAGCAGTGAACGGGGGGGGAACTATGGCTACACCTTC. This chain links TRBV6-1 with TRBJ1-2; a weak D match, TRBD1 (5 bases). Between the trimmed V and J ends, which lost 2 bases and 2 bases, there was a span of 9 bases. The CDR3 is 14 residues long. CDR1 is MNHNS, CDR2 SASEGT, per germline.

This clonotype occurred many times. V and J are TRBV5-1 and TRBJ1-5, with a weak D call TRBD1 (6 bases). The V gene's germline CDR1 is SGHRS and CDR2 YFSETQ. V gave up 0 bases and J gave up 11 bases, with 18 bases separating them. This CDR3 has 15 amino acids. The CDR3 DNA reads TGCGCCAGCAGCTTGGTCGCGGGACACCTCTCAGCCCAGCATTTT. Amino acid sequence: CASSLVAGHLSAQHF.

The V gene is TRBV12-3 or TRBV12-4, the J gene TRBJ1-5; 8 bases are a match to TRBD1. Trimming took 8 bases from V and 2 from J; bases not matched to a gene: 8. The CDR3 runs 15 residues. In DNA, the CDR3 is TGTGCCAGCGGACTGCAGGGGGCTGGCAATCAGCCCCAGCATTTT. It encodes CASGLQGAGNQPQHF.

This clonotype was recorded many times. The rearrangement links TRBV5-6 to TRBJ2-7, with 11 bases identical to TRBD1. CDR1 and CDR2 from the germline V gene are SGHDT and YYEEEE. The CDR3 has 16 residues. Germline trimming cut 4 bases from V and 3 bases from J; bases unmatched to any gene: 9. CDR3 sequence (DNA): TGTGCCAGCAGCCGGCCCCCAGGGACAGGGGGCTACGAGCAGTACTTC. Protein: CASSRPPGTGGYEQYF.

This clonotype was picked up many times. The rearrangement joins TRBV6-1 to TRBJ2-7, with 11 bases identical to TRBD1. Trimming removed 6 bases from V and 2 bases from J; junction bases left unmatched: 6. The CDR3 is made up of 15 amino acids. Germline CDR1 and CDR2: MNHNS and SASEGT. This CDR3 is CASRPPGQGAYEQYF. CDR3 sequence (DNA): TGTGCCAGCAGACCGCCGGGACAGGGGGCCTACGAGCAGTACTTC.

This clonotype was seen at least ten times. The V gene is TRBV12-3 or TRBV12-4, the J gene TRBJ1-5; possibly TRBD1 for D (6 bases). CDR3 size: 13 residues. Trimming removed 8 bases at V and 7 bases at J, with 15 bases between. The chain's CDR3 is CASRGPSYQPQHF. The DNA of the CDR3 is TGTGCCAGCCGGGGGCCCTCTTACCAGCCCCAGCATTTT.

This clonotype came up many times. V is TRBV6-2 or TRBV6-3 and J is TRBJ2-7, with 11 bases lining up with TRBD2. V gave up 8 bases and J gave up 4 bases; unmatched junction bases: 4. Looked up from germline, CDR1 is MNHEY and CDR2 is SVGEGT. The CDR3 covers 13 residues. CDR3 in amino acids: CASGGLAAYEQYF. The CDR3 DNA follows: TGTGCCAGCGGGGGACTAGCGGCTTACGAGCAGTACTTC.

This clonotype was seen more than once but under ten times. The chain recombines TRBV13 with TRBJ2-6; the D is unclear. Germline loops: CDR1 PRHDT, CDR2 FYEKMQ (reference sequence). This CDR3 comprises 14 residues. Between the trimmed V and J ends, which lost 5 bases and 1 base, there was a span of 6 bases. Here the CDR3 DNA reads TGTGCCAGCAGCAAATTTTCTGGGGCCAACGTCCTGACTTTC. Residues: CASSKFSGANVLTF.

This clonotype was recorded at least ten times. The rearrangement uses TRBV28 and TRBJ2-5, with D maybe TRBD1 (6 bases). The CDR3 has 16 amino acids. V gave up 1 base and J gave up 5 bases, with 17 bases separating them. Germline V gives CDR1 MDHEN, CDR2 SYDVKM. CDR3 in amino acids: CASSLFSGVRQETQYF. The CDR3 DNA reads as TGTGCCAGCAGTTTATTCTCAGGGGTCAGACAGGAGACCCAGTACTTC.

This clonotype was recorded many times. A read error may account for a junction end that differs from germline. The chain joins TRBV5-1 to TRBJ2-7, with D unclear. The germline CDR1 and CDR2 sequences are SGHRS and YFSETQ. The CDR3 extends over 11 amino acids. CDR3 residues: CASSFGGEQYF. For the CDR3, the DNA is TGTGCCAGCAGCTTTGGCGGAGAGCAGTACTTC.

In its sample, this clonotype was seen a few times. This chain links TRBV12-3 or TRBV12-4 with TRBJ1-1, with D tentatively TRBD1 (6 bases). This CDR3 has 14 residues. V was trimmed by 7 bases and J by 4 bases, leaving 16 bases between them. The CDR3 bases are TGTGCCAGCATCAACCGGGGGCTGGGCACTGAAGCTTTCTTT. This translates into CASINRGLGTEAFF.

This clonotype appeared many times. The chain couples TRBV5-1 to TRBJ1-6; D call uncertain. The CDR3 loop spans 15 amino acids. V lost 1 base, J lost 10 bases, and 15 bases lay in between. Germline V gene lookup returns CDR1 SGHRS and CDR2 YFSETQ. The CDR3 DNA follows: TGCGCCAGCAGCTTGAGTGGGAGCACGCGGTCACCCCTCCACTTT. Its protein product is CASSLSGSTRSPLHF.

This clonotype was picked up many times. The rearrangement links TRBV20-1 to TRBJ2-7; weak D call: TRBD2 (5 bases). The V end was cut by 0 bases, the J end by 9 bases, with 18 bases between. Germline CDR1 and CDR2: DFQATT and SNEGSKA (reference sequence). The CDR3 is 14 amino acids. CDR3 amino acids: CSARDLTPLGGQYF. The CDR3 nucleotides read TGCAGTGCTAGAGATCTAACCCCCCTAGGAGGGCAGTACTTC.

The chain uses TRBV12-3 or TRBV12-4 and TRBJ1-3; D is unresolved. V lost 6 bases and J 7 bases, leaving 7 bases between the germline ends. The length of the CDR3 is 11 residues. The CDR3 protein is CASRVLNTIYF. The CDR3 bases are TGTGCCAGCAGGGTTTTGAACACCATATATTTT.

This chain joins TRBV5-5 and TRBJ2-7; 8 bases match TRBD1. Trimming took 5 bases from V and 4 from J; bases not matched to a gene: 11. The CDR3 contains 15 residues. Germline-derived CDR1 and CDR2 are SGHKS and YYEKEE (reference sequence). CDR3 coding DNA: TGTGCCAGCAGACTTGGACAGGGAGGTTTGTACGAGCAGTACTTC. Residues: CASRLGQGGLYEQYF.

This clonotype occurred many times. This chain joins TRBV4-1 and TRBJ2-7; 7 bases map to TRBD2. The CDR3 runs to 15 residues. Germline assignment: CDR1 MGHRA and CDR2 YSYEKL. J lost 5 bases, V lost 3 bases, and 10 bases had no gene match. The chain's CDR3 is CASSHTKLAADEQYF. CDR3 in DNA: TGCGCCAGCAGCCATACCAAGCTAGCGGCGGACGAGCAGTACTTC.

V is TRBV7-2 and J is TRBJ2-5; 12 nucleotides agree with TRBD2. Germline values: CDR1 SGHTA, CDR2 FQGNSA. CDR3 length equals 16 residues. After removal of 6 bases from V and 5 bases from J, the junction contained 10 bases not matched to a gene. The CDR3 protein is CASRELAGGGVETQYF. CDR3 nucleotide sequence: TGTGCCAGCAGAGAACTAGCGGGGGGCGGTGTTGAGACCCAGTACTTC.

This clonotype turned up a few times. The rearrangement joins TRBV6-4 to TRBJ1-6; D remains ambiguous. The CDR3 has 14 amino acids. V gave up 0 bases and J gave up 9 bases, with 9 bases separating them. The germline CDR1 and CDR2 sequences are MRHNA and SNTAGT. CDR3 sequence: CASSDSRSGSPLHF. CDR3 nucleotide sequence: TGTGCCAGCAGTGACTCGCGTTCGGGTTCACCCCTCCACTTT.

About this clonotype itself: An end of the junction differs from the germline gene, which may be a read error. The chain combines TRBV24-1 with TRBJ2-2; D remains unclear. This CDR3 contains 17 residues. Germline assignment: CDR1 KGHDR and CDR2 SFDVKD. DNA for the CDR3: TGTGCCACCAGTATAGGTGGGATTACAGCGAACACCTGGGAGCTGTTTTTT. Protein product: CATSIGGITANTWELFF.

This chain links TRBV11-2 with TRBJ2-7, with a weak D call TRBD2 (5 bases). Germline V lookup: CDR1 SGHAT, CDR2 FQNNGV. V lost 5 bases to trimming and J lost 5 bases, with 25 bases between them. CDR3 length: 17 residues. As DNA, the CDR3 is TGTGCCAGCAGCCGGAAGAAGATGGTGGCCGGGGTTGACGAGCAGTACTTC. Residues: CASSRKKMVAGVDEQYF.

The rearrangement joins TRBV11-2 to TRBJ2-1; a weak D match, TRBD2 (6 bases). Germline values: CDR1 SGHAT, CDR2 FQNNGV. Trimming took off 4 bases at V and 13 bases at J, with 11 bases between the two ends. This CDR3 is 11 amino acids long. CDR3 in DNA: TGTGCCAGCAGCTACCGGGAGCCTCAGTTCTTC. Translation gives CASSYREPQFF.